The text below deals with one T cell receptor beta chain. This sample is part of a study of T cells in Graves' hyperthyroidism and ophthalmopathy. Overall study context: Peripheral blood draws took place at initial diagnosis, ahead of any treatment.

Out of approximately 10 ml of fresh peripheral blood came the PBMCs. Trimming cost V 0 bases and J 2 bases; bases outside gene matches: 8. CDR1 and CDR2 from the germline V gene are MGHRA and YSYEKL. The CDR3 runs 17 residues. What was amplified from RNA transcripts were TCR beta CDR3 regions. Carried out on the TCR CDR3, a first-round RT-PCR used the HTBI primer set. TCRdb fed the multiplex PCR reads into MiXCR, producing one record per CDR3 protein. The repertoire consists of more than 150,000 distinct CDR3 sequences, with 15% to 20% occurring once and the leading ten covering under 35%. The chain recombines TRBV4-1 with TRBJ2-3, with 7 positions matching TRBD2. The origin of this receptor is a woman in her 50s with Graves' hyperthyroidism. The sequenced sample consisted of blood. CDR3 DNA: TGCGCCAGCAGCCAAGATGGTGGTGGGACTAACACAGATACGCAGTATTTT. Protein product: CASSQDGGGTNTDTQYF.